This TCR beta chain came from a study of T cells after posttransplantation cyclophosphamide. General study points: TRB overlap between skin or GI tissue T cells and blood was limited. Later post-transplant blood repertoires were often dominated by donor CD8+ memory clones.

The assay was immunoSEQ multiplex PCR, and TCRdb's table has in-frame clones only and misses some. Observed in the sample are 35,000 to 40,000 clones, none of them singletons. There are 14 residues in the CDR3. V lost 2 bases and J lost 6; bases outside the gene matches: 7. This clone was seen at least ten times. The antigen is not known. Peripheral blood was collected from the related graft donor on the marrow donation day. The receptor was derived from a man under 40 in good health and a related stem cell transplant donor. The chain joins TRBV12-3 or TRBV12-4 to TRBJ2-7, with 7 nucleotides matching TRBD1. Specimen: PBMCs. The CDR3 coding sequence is TGTGCCAGCAGTTTAACACAGGGGCTGAGCGAGCAGTACTTC. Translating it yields CASSLTQGLSEQYF.